The present TCR beta chain was sequenced within a study of blood T cell repertoires in COVID-19. Study-wide background: Spain, Italy and the United States supplied samples that represented acute and convalescent COVID-19.

As originally analysed: Cell counts per sample came from amplifying reference gene primers. Profiling relied on immunoSEQ multiplex PCR, and the TCRdb table lists in-frame clones only, not all of them. V and J calls and clone size come straight from that table; D and trimming were deduced from the DNA. The sample yields 390,000 or so clones, 80% to 90% seen once. In terms of age and location, participants ranged from roughly 18 to 90 years and lived in around 22 US areas. Participants' own reports of clinical history determined their cohort assignment. Germline CDR1 SGHVS, CDR2 FNYEAQ. J gave up 9 bases and V 5 bases, and 14 bases lay outside the gene matches. The CDR3 contains 15 residues.

The rearrangement uses TRBV7-6 and TRBJ1-1; TRBD1 aligns across 8 bases. The sequenced sample consisted of PBMCs or T cells enriched from blood (not recorded which). This TCR was recovered from a man aged 18 to 30 who had recovered from COVID-19. CDR3 sequence reads: CASSPQPGQVLQAFF. CDR3 bases: TGTGCCAGCAGCCCACAGCCGGGACAGGTTCTACAAGCTTTCTTT. The full variable domain, in which reference TRBV7-6 and TRBJ1-1 provide the parts outside the CDR3, is GAGVSQSPRYKVTKRGQDVALRCDPISGHVSLYWYRQALGQGPEFLTYFNYEAQQDKSGLPNDRFSAERPEGSISTLTIQRTEQRDSAMYRCASSPQPGQVLQAFFGQGTRLTVV.